The sequence of this TCR beta chain was determined in a study of blood T cell repertoires in COVID-19. The V gene end was trimmed by 5 bases and the J gene end by 4 bases; junction bases not matched to a gene: 8. The length of the CDR3 is 15 residues. Germline V gene sequence: CDR1 SGHAT, CDR2 FQNNGV. Measured with immunoSEQ multiplex PCR; TCRdb has only the in-frame clones, and not every one. Altogether 260,000 or so clones are present, 88% being singletons, with the ten largest covering about 9.8%. Sequences were obtained from peripheral blood. This clonotype was obtained from a man younger than 35 with active or convalescent COVID-19. The J gene is TRBJ2-1, the V gene TRBV11-2, with 7 bases aligning to TRBD2. The CDR3 spells CASSPGGGLYNEQFF. CDR3 DNA sequence: TGTGCCAGCAGCCCCGGCGGGGGACTATACAATGAGCAGTTCTTC.